One T cell receptor beta chain is described in this entry. Its antigen is not identified. This could be a read error, since a much larger clone is one nucleotide away. The source of the sample is a study of breast tumors, draining lymph nodes, adjacent tissues. General study findings and limits: The data were judged consistent with most tumor T cells coming from lymph node and expanding in tumor. The lymph node origin of tumor T cells was framed as consistent with a hypothesis, not demonstrated. Luminal-like breast cancer showed significantly higher tumor–nontumor repertoire similarity than basal-like. Tumor repertoires ranked between lymph nodes and nontumor tissue in diversity, with V and J gene preferences.

The CDR3 loop spans 13 amino acids. Germline CDR1 and CDR2: SGDLS and YYNGEE. The lymph nodes were axillary draining lymph nodes from breast cancer patients. TCRdb re-called the multiplex PCR reads with MiXCR, one entry per CDR3 protein. The sample lists around 140,000 distinct CDR3 sequences; 20% to 25% were seen once. Source material: axillary lymph node tissue. The TCR sequence derives from a female donor with breast cancer. Some clones in this sample may be carry-over from other donors' samples. The chain employs TRBV9 and TRBJ2-1, with D maybe TRBD2 (6 bases). The CDR3 is CTSSVVGGIEQFF. The CDR3 coding sequence is TGTACCAGCAGCGTAGTTGGGGGGATTGAGCAGTTCTTC.